The sequence of this T cell receptor (beta chain) was determined in a study of patients and donors after allogeneic stem cell transplantation. TCRdb redid the calling of the RT-PCR reads with MiXCR, one entry per CDR3 protein. This table has almost 20,000 distinct CDR3 sequences, roughly 5% appearing once. Note on this clonotype: This may arise from a read error, as a much more abundant clone is one base away. As the CDR3 is not closed by the conserved phenylalanine or tryptophan, this likely results from a read error.

Trimming left V 5 bases short and J 5 bases short, with 7 bases between. This CDR3 has 12 residues. CDR1 MDHEN and CDR2 SYDVKM come from the germline V gene. The receptor comes from a human donor who was either an allogeneic HSCT recipient or a stem cell or donor lymphocyte infusion donor (not recorded which). It is not recorded whose cells these are; they may come from a transplant donor. The source material was blood, either unsorted or a sorted T cell fraction (not recorded which). V usage is TRBV28 and J usage is TRBJ1-5, with no clear D. The CDR3 reads CASSVGYQPQHI. The CDR3 DNA sequence: TGTGCCAGCAGTGTGGGGTATCAGCCCCAGCATATT.